The 30 T cell receptor beta chains below were found in one sample sequenced in a study of T cells in localized non-small cell lung cancer. Sequenced by immunoSEQ multiplex PCR; TCRdb stores in-frame clones only, minus some. The repertoire holds 75,000 to 85,000 clones, around 84% seen once, with about a tenth in the top ten. The sample here was peripheral blood, taken before any cancer treatment. The receptor set was obtained from a female donor over 55 with stage I lung adenocarcinoma.

The chain is built from TRBV7-2 and TRBJ2-7, with TRBD1 matching 12 bases. With V trimmed by 1 base and J by 5 bases, 3 bases remained unmatched. The CDR3 totals 15 residues. CDR1 SGHTA and CDR2 FQGNSA come from the germline V gene. The CDR3 sequence is CASSLGGTGGNEQYF. DNA of the CDR3: TGTGCCAGCAGCTTAGGGGGGACAGGGGGCAACGAGCAGTACTTC.

The J gene is TRBJ2-7, the V gene TRBV29-1; D is undetermined. Trimming took 4 bases from V and 2 from J, leaving 6 bases between them. Germline CDR1 is SQVTM and CDR2 is ANQGSEA. This CDR3 spans 11 amino acids. In nucleotides, the CDR3 is TGCAGCGTTGTGCTTACCTACGAGCAGTACTTC. Translated: CSVVLTYEQYF.

J is TRBJ2-2 and V is TRBV4-2, with TRBD1 identical over 8 bases. The length of the CDR3 is 18 residues. The V gene's germline CDR1 is LGHNA and CDR2 YNFKEQ. J lost 6 bases, V lost 0 bases, and 12 bases had no gene match. DNA for the CDR3: TGTGCCAGCAGCCAAGATTGGGGCCAGGGGGCGCGAGCCGGGGAGCTGTTTTTT. Its protein product is CASSQDWGQGARAGELFF.

The table lists this clone with a few counts. The CDR3 loop is CASSQPGLAAYSYEQYF. The CDR3, as DNA: TGCGCCAGCAGCCAGCCGGGACTAGCGGCCTACTCCTACGAGCAGTACTTC. The chain uses TRBV5-1 and TRBJ2-7; 11 nucleotides align to TRBD2. Per germline, CDR1 SGHRS and CDR2 YFSETQ. The CDR3 has 17 residues. The V gene end was trimmed by 4 bases and the J gene end by 0 bases; junction bases not matched to a gene: 9.

The genes are TRBV19 and TRBJ2-2; 9 bases map to TRBD1. The germline V gene has CDR1 LNHDA and CDR2 SQIVND (reference sequence). J lost 4 bases, V lost 6 bases, and 9 bases had no gene match. The CDR3 length is 16 residues. CDR3 residues: CASSPTQGAGTGELFF. CDR3 DNA: TGTGCCAGTAGCCCTACACAGGGGGCTGGCACCGGGGAGCTGTTTTTT.

The genes are TRBV6-1 and TRBJ1-1, with TRBD1 identical over 9 bases. The CDR3 totals 15 residues. Germline-derived CDR1 and CDR2 are MNHNS and SASEGT. V shed 6 bases and J 1 base; nucleotides not matched to a gene: 6. The CDR3: CASRRDRVGNTEAFF. CDR3 nucleotide sequence: TGTGCCAGCAGACGGGACAGGGTGGGGAACACTGAAGCTTTCTTT.

V is TRBV7-3 and J is TRBJ1-2; a weak D match, TRBD1 (5 bases). Germline V gene lookup returns CDR1 SGHTA and CDR2 FQGTGA. This CDR3 region has 13 residues. V was shortened by 5 bases and J by 5 bases, with 12 bases between the two germline ends. CDR3 DNA sequence: TGTGCCAGCAGCCCGGGGGACTTGTATGGCTACACCTTC. Protein sequence: CASSPGDLYGYTF.

V and J are TRBV4-1 and TRBJ2-1; 14 positions match TRBD2. Looked up from germline, CDR1 is MGHRA and CDR2 is YSYEKL. V gave up 1 base and J gave up 1 base; unmatched junction bases: 6. This CDR3 has 19 amino acids. DNA of the CDR3: TGCGCCAGCAGCCAAGCCGGGACTAGCGGGAGTGGGTCCTACAATGAGCAGTTCTTC. Residues: CASSQAGTSGSGSYNEQFF.

The CDR3: CASRPGGLLDEQYF. The CDR3 coding sequence is TGTGCCAGCAGGCCAGGGGGCCTCCTGGACGAGCAGTACTTC. V gene TRBV6-6 combines with J gene TRBJ2-7, with 8 bases identical to TRBD1. Germline V CDR1 and CDR2: MNHNY, SVGAGI (reference sequence). Germline trimming cut 6 bases from V and 5 bases from J; bases unmatched to any gene: 9. CDR3 length equals 14 residues.

CDR3 in DNA: TGTGCCAGCAGCTGGGAGGGGGGGGCAGATACGCAGTATTTT. Translating gives CASSWEGGADTQYF. The V call is TRBV7-6, the J call TRBJ2-3; D possibly corresponds to TRBD2 (7 bases). Between the trimmed V and J ends, which lost 4 bases and 4 bases, there was a span of 12 bases. The length of the CDR3 is 14 residues. Per germline, CDR1 SGHVS and CDR2 FNYEAQ.

The chain recombines TRBV7-2 with TRBJ2-7; no definite D call. V was cut by 3 bases and J by 2 bases, with 8 bases left in between. The CDR3 length is 13 residues. Germline assignment: CDR1 SGHTA and CDR2 FQGNSA. The CDR3 nucleotides read TGTGCCAGCAGCTTGCTAGGCCCCTACGAGCAGTACTTC. Amino acid sequence: CASSLLGPYEQYF.

This rearrangement joins TRBV11-2 to TRBJ1-2; 7 positions agree with TRBD1. Per germline, CDR1 SGHAT and CDR2 FQNNGV. CDR3 length equals 13 residues. With V trimmed by 8 bases and J by 4 bases, 7 bases remained unmatched. The CDR3 DNA follows: TGTGCCAGCCGACAGGGTACTAGCTATGGCTACACCTTC. As protein: CASRQGTSYGYTF.

The V call is TRBV5-1, the J call TRBJ1-2; D not certain. Between the trimmed V and J ends, which lost 5 bases and 4 bases, there was a span of 15 bases. The germline V gene encodes CDR1 SGHRS and CDR2 YFSETQ. There are 14 residues in the CDR3. The CDR3 sequence: CASSSVGASYGYTF. In DNA form, the CDR3 reads TGCGCCAGCAGTTCCGTGGGCGCCTCCTATGGCTACACCTTC.

The J gene is TRBJ2-7, the V gene TRBV7-2, with D hard to call. Trimming removed 1 base at V and 0 bases at J, with 7 bases between. This CDR3 is 14 amino acids long. Germline V CDR1 and CDR2: SGHTA, FQGNSA. The CDR3 loop is CASSLGAFSYEQYF. DNA of the CDR3: TGTGCCAGCAGCTTAGGGGCCTTCTCCTACGAGCAGTACTTC.

V gene TRBV5-1 combines with J gene TRBJ2-1; D is unresolved. V lost 1 base to trimming and J lost 1 base, with 15 bases between them. The CDR3 is 17 residues long. Germline V gene data show CDR1 as SGHRS and CDR2 as YFSETQ. DNA of the CDR3: TGCGCCAGCAGCTTGAATCCCAGGCAGACGTCCTACAATGAGCAGTTCTTC. It yields the protein CASSLNPRQTSYNEQFF.

V is TRBV11-2 and J is TRBJ2-3; D call uncertain. CDR1 is SGHAT and CDR2 is FQNNGV in the germline V gene. This CDR3 has 12 amino acids. V was cut by 1 base and J by 9 bases, with 8 bases left in between. The CDR3: CASSLGVRTQYF. The DNA of the CDR3 is TGTGCCAGCAGCTTAGGGGTTCGGACGCAGTATTTT.

The genes are TRBV6-6 and TRBJ2-7, with D possibly TRBD2 on 6 matching bases. CDR1 and CDR2 (germline): MNHNY, SVGAGI (reference sequence). Trimming removed 8 bases at V and 0 bases at J, with 11 bases between. CDR3 length equals 13 residues. The CDR3 is CASSSGDSYEQYF. CDR3 DNA sequence: TGTGCCAGCTCCTCGGGAGACTCCTACGAGCAGTACTTC.

The rearrangement links TRBV30 to TRBJ1-2, with D hard to call. CDR3 size: 12 residues. Germline V lookup: CDR1 GTSNPN, CDR2 SVGIG (reference sequence). Trimming removed 5 bases from V and 4 bases from J, with 11 bases in between. The CDR3 protein is CAWARGSYGYTF. The CDR3 nucleotides are TGTGCCTGGGCTCGGGGTTCCTATGGCTACACCTTC.

V is TRBV11-3 and J is TRBJ2-2; D gene ambiguous. There are 13 residues in the CDR3. V lost 2 bases, J lost 4 bases, and 5 bases lay in between. In germline, CDR1 is SGHNT, CDR2 YENEEA. DNA for the CDR3: TGTGCCAGCAGCTTACTAAGCACCGGGGAGCTGTTTTTT. Protein: CASSLLSTGELFF.

The rearrangement uses TRBV7-9 and TRBJ1-1; 10 bases align to TRBD1. This CDR3 contains 15 residues. J gave up 1 base and V 3 bases, and 2 bases lay outside the gene matches. CDR1 and CDR2 from the germline V gene are SEHNR and FQNEAQ (reference sequence). The CDR3 sequence: CASSFRQGANTEAFF. The CDR3 bases are TGTGCCAGCAGCTTCCGACAGGGGGCGAACACTGAAGCTTTCTTT.

This chain uses TRBV2 with TRBJ1-5, with 7 bases aligning to TRBD1. Germline values: CDR1 SNHLY, CDR2 FYNNEI. V lost 4 bases to trimming and J lost 7 bases; unmatched junction nucleotides: 4. There are 13 residues in the CDR3. In DNA form, the CDR3 reads TGTGCCAGCAGTGGAGAACAGGGGCAGCCCCAGCATTTT. This gives the protein CASSGEQGQPQHF.

V usage is TRBV9 and J usage is TRBJ2-3, with TRBD2 matching 7 bases. J lost 2 bases, V lost 0 bases, and 9 bases had no gene match. Germline CDR1 is SGDLS and CDR2 is YYNGEE. The CDR3 totals 17 residues. The CDR3 is CASSVEAGARTTDTQYF. As DNA, the CDR3 is TGTGCCAGCAGCGTAGAGGCGGGAGCGAGAACCACAGATACGCAGTATTTT.

Only a few counts were recorded for this clone. The chain combines TRBV10-3 with TRBJ2-3; D not resolved. CDR3 size: 14 residues. Trimming removed 4 bases at V and 1 base at J, with 9 bases between. Germline CDR1 is ENHRY and CDR2 is SYGVKD. The CDR3 loop is CAISAQSRTDTQYF. CDR3 nucleotides: TGTGCCATCAGTGCCCAGAGCCGCACAGATACGCAGTATTTT.

This chain links TRBV6-1 with TRBJ1-5, with 7 bases identical to TRBD1. V shed 10 bases, J shed 6 bases, and the junction held 6 bases outside the gene matches. Germline V lookup: CDR1 MNHNS, CDR2 SASEGT. This CDR3 has 12 amino acids. Here the CDR3 DNA reads TGTGCCACCACAGGGGTGGGTCAGCCCCAGCATTTT. This encodes CATTGVGQPQHF.

The chain is built from TRBV6-1 and TRBJ1-2, with 8 bases identical to TRBD1. Germline trimming cut 5 bases from V and 5 bases from J; bases unmatched to any gene: 7. The germline CDR1 and CDR2 sequences are MNHNS and SASEGT. There are 14 residues in the CDR3. CDR3 in amino acids: CASSYGQGKYGYTF. CDR3 DNA: TGTGCCAGCAGTTATGGACAGGGAAAATATGGCTACACCTTC.

CDR3 sequence: CASRSGQGTVDIQYF. The CDR3 DNA follows: TGTGCCAGCAGATCGGGACAGGGAACGGTAGACATTCAGTACTTC. This chain connects TRBV7-9 to TRBJ2-4; 9 nucleotides match TRBD1. V shed 6 bases, J shed 8 bases, and the junction held 11 bases outside the gene matches. Germline V lookup: CDR1 SEHNR, CDR2 FQNEAQ (reference sequence). The CDR3 contains 15 residues.

The V gene is TRBV4-3, the J gene TRBJ2-1, with 7 bases identical to TRBD2. Germline V gene lookup returns CDR1 LGHNA and CDR2 YSLEER. V dropped 1 base and J dropped 2; count of bases not matched to a gene: 5. The CDR3 extends over 16 amino acids. The CDR3 here is CASSQGRGRTYNEQFF. CDR3 DNA: TGCGCCAGCAGCCAAGGGCGGGGGAGGACCTACAATGAGCAGTTCTTC.

This clone was seen more than once but under ten times. This chain connects TRBV7-2 to TRBJ1-2, with a weak D call TRBD1 (5 bases). The CDR3 loop spans 15 amino acids. The V end was cut by 1 base, the J end by 8 bases, with 17 bases between. Germline assignment: CDR1 SGHTA and CDR2 FQGNSA. The CDR3, as DNA: TGTGCCAGCAGCTTAGTGGCGGGGGGAGGAGGAGGCTACACCTTC. Translated: CASSLVAGGGGGYTF. Based on the CDR3 plus reference TRBV7-2 and TRBJ1-2, the full variable domain is GAGVSQSPSNKVTEKGKDVELRCDPISGHTALYWYRQSLGQGLEFLIYFQGNSAPDKSGLPSDRFSAERTGGSVSTLTIQRTQQEDSAVYLCASSLVAGGGGGYTFGSGTRLTVV.

This chain uses TRBV5-5 with TRBJ1-2, with D possibly being TRBD1 (5 bases). The CDR3 has 16 residues. In germline, CDR1 is SGHKS, CDR2 YYEKEE (reference sequence). V was trimmed by 3 bases and J by 4 bases, leaving 19 bases between them. This CDR3 reads CASSYGTGKSTYGYTF. The DNA for the CDR3 is TGTGCCAGCAGCTATGGGACGGGAAAGTCGACCTATGGCTACACCTTC.

The chain combines TRBV6-8 with TRBJ1-3, with D possibly TRBD1 on 5 matching bases. This CDR3 has 23 amino acids. The V end was cut by 0 bases, the J end by 0 bases, with 30 bases between. From germline, CDR1 is MNHGY and CDR2 SAAAGT. CDR3 region: CASSYSSGEHWKGFLSSGNTIYF. The CDR3 DNA reads TGTGCCAGCAGTTACTCATCCGGGGAGCACTGGAAGGGGTTTTTGAGCTCTGGAAACACCATATATTTT.